The rows below give T cell receptor beta chains drawn from one sample of a study of T-cell memory formation after mild COVID-19. TCRdb re-called the 5' RACE reads with MiXCR, one entry per CDR3 protein. The sample comprises about 560,000 distinct CDR3 sequences, more than 15% of which are singletons, and around 12% rests with the top ten. The source material was PBMCs or a T cell subset sorted from them (not recorded which). Receptors were obtained from an adult woman who had mild COVID-19 (a few samples of this study predate the infection). Cell type and time point are not known. Each CDR3 is given with its conserved first and last residue. Fields, in order: D gene, J gene, V gene, clone size, CDR3 protein, CDR3 DNA. The D gene is left open where the match is weak. The size entry is marked missing in some rows and otherwise reads once, few, many or a size class.

-	TRBJ1-2	TRBV6-1	few	CASSEGNGQGLYYGYTF	TGTGCCAGCAGTGAAGGGAACGGGCAGGGCCTCTACTATGGCTACACCTTC
-	TRBJ2-4	TRBV18	-	CASSRQMYQRGRNIQYF	TGTGCCAGCTCACGCCAGATGTATCAGAGGGGCAGAAACATTCAGTACTTC
-	TRBJ2-3	TRBV6-4	few	CASSDSRGNTQYF	TGTGCCAGCAGTGACTCGAGAGGGAATACGCAGTATTTT
-	TRBJ2-3	TRBV5-1	-	CASSLGGKKTDTQYF	TGCGCCAGCAGCTTAGGGGGGAAGAAGACAGATACGCAGTATTTT
-	TRBJ2-2	TRBV25-1	once	CASSVEWGVAGELFF	TGTGCCAGCAGTGTCGAGTGGGGGGTGGCCGGGGAGCTGTTTTTT
TRBD2	TRBJ2-1	TRBV7-3	few	CASSLTRTSANEQFF	TGTGCCAGCAGCCTAACGAGGACTAGCGCCAATGAGCAGTTCTTC
-	TRBJ2-7	TRBV4-1	-	CASSQGPEEGTYEQYF	TGCGCCAGCAGCCAAGGTCCAGAAGAGGGGACCTACGAGCAGTACTTC
TRBD2	TRBJ2-7	TRBV20-1	-	CSARSVMRGEVFYEQYF	TGCAGTGCTCGAAGTGTGATGCGGGGGGAAGTTTTCTACGAGCAGTACTTC
-	TRBJ2-3	TRBV6-5	-	CDSSYLGSPDTQYF	TGTGACAGCAGTTACTTGGGCAGCCCAGATACGCAGTATTTT
-	TRBJ2-7	TRBV7-9	few	CASSSDSYSYEQYF	TGTGCCAGCAGCTCGGACAGTTACTCCTACGAGCAGTACTTC
TRBD2	TRBJ2-7	TRBV5-6	-	CASSTVDSAGEDEQYF	TGTGCCAGCAGCACGGTAGATAGCGCGGGAGAGGACGAGCAGTACTTC
TRBD1	TRBJ2-5	TRBV20-1	many	CSAGDREETQYF	TGCAGTGCAGGAGACAGGGAAGAGACCCAGTACTTC
TRBD1	TRBJ2-1	TRBV5-6	many	CASSLDRGFHNEQFF	TGTGCCAGCAGCTTGGACAGGGGGTTTCACAATGAGCAGTTCTTC
-	TRBJ2-7	TRBV3-1	-	CASSQDLSSYEQYF	TGTGCCAGCAGCCAAGATTTAAGCTCCTACGAGCAGTACTTC
-	TRBJ2-7	TRBV12-3/TRBV12-4	few	CASSGLAYEQYF	TGTGCCAGCAGTGGCTTAGCCTACGAGCAGTACTTC
-	TRBJ2-7	TRBV15	few	CATSRGDWRHEQYF	TGTGCCACCAGCAGAGGGGACTGGCGACACGAGCAGTACTTC
-	TRBJ1-1	TRBV5-1	-	CASSLGDREGRAFF	TGCGCCAGCAGCTTGGGAGACCGGGAGGGACGAGCTTTCTTT
-	TRBJ2-7	TRBV24-1	-	CATSDSSTNYEQYF	TGTGCCACCAGTGATTCAAGCACCAACTACGAGCAGTACTTC
-	TRBJ2-5	TRBV25-1	few	CASSVSPPVLTGQETQYF	TGTGCCAGCAGTGTCTCACCCCCCGTCCTGACAGGCCAAGAGACCCAGTACTTC
TRBD1	TRBJ2-7	TRBV20-1	-	CSASRDRAYEQYF	TGCAGTGCTAGCCGGGACAGGGCCTACGAGCAGTACTTC
-	TRBJ1-1	TRBV12-3/TRBV12-4	few	CASALGANTEAFF	TGTGCCAGCGCCCTCGGGGCGAACACTGAAGCTTTCTTT
TRBD2	TRBJ2-1	TRBV2	-	CASGPAGGLGHEQFF	TGTGCCAGCGGTCCAGCGGGGGGTCTTGGGCATGAGCAGTTCTTC
-	TRBJ2-7	TRBV18	-	CASSPSAGLSYEQYF	TGTGCCAGCTCACCAAGTGCAGGCCTCTCCTACGAGCAGTACTTC
-	TRBJ2-1	TRBV12-3/TRBV12-4	few	CASSLTWGHRYNEQFF	TGTGCCAGCAGCCTAACCTGGGGTCACCGATACAATGAGCAGTTCTTC
TRBD1	TRBJ1-1	TRBV6-5	few	CASSYSNRGGTEAFF	TGTGCCAGCAGTTACTCCAACAGGGGAGGCACTGAAGCTTTCTTT
-	TRBJ1-2	TRBV4-3	-	CASSQSQGLYGYTF	TGCGCCAGCAGCCAGTCACAGGGACTTTATGGCTACACCTTC
-	TRBJ2-1	TRBV7-6	-	CASSPLTGFSYNEQFF	TGTGCCAGCAGCCCCCTGACAGGATTCTCCTACAATGAGCAGTTCTTC
TRBD2	TRBJ2-7	TRBV12-3/TRBV12-4	few	CASSPPGGSIPYEQYF	TGTGCCAGCAGTCCCCCTGGCGGGAGCATCCCCTACGAGCAGTACTTC
-	TRBJ2-7	TRBV7-2	-	CASRPSQGRSYEQYF	TGTGCCAGCAGGCCTAGCCAGGGGAGATCCTACGAGCAGTACTTC
-	TRBJ2-4	TRBV12-3/TRBV12-4	many	CASSVLDPAKNIQYF	TGTGCCAGCAGTGTTCTAGATCCAGCCAAAAACATTCAGTACTTC
TRBD2	TRBJ2-5	TRBV6-6	-	CASTEGLAGGQETQYF	TGTGCCAGCACAGAGGGACTAGCGGGAGGGCAAGAGACCCAGTACTTC
-	TRBJ2-7	TRBV11-2	-	CASSHSLRRRDYEQYF	TGTGCCAGCAGCCACAGCCTACGACGGAGAGACTACGAGCAGTACTTC
TRBD1	TRBJ2-7	TRBV12-3/TRBV12-4	many	CASSPLQGSYEQYF	TGTGCCAGCAGTCCCCTACAGGGGTCCTACGAGCAGTACTTC
-	TRBJ2-1	TRBV20-1	-	CSAERDLEREQFF	TGCAGTGCCGAAAGGGACTTAGAGCGTGAGCAGTTCTTC
-	TRBJ2-7	TRBV7-9	many	CASSLYYEQYF	TGTGCCAGCAGTCTTTACTACGAGCAGTACTTC
-	TRBJ2-1	TRBV2	few	CATHGGYEQFF	TGTGCCACCCATGGGGGTTATGAGCAGTTCTTC
TRBD1	TRBJ2-1	TRBV7-8	few	CASSLLPGTGGNEQFF	TGTGCCAGCAGCTTATTACCCGGGACAGGGGGCAATGAGCAGTTCTTC